This T cell receptor (beta chain) was documented in a study of blood T cell repertoires in COVID-19. Background on the study: The cDNA or gDNA used as material had been derived from T cells, B-cell-depleted T cells, or PBMCs.

The germline gives CDR1 MNHNY, CDR2 SVGAGI (reference sequence). The CDR3 is 13 amino acids. Trimming at V came to 10 bases and at J to 1 base, leaving 3 bases not matched to a gene. Clones were sequenced by immunoSEQ multiplex PCR, and TCRdb holds only the in-frame ones, with some missing. The profile shows fewer than 40,000 clones, 88% of them singletons. The sequenced sample consisted of peripheral blood. The TCR sequence derives from a man between 65 and 80 years old with active COVID-19. This chain connects TRBV6-6 to TRBJ2-3, with 9 bases that match TRBD2. This CDR3 reads CAIRTSGTDTQYF. The CDR3, as DNA: TGTGCCATCCGGACTAGCGGCACAGATACGCAGTATTTT.